These 10 T cell receptor beta chains came from one sample sequenced in a study of T cell changes during pregnancy in multiple sclerosis. Produced via immunoSEQ multiplex PCR; TCRdb's table is partial and in-frame only. This sample has 55,000 to 80,000 clones, with roughly 94% found just once. Sequenced material: peripheral blood, taken in the third trimester of pregnancy. These receptors were obtained from a female donor with multiple sclerosis, enrolled in a pregnancy study.

This chain uses TRBV5-5 with TRBJ1-5, with TRBD1 matching over 10 bases. V was pared by 3 bases and J by 6 bases, with 3 bases of the junction left unmatched. The CDR3 runs to 14 residues. Germline CDR1 reads SGHKS; CDR2 reads YYEKEE (reference sequence). The CDR3 DNA sequence: TGTGCCAGCAGCTGGGGGACAGGGGTTCAGCCCCAGCATTTT. Encoded protein: CASSWGTGVQPQHF.

The V and J genes are TRBV14 and TRBJ1-2; D not certain. CDR3 length: 17 amino acids. Germline V CDR1 and CDR2: SGHDN, FVKESK. V lost 10 bases and J lost 0, with 24 bases in between. The CDR3, as DNA: TGTGCCACTCAACCCTTAGGTACAGACGATGCTAACTATGGCTACACCTTC. Translated, it gives CATQPLGTDDANYGYTF.

This clone showed up just once. The gene calls are TRBV6-5 and TRBJ1-3; no definite D call. This CDR3 contains 14 residues. V was pared by 4 bases and J by 0 bases, with 7 bases between. Germline V gene lookup returns CDR1 MNHEY and CDR2 SVGAGI. The CDR3 coding sequence is TGTGCCAGCAGTTCCACTTACTCTGGAAACACCATATATTTT. Its protein is CASSSTYSGNTIYF.

This chain connects TRBV2 to TRBJ2-3; a possible D gene is TRBD2 (6 bases). This CDR3 has 16 residues. The V end lost 3 bases, the J end lost 2 bases, and 15 bases lay between the germline ends. Germline CDR1 reads SNHLY; CDR2 reads FYNNEI. Written as DNA, the CDR3 is TGTGCCAGCAGTGATTGGGGAGGAGTGGCCACAGATACGCAGTATTTT. Its translation is CASSDWGGVATDTQYF.

The gene calls are TRBV7-3 and TRBJ2-3; 9 bases agree with TRBD2. J was trimmed by 2 bases and V by 5 bases; bases with no gene match: 5. The CDR3 contains 15 residues. In germline, CDR1 is SGHTA, CDR2 FQGTGA. The DNA of the CDR3 is TGTGCCAGCAGCCCAAGCGGGGGGTCCACAGATACGCAGTATTTT. This translates into CASSPSGGSTDTQYF.

The chain links TRBV7-2 to TRBJ2-7; 9 bases align to TRBD1. The CDR3 length is 12 residues. From germline, CDR1 is SGHTA and CDR2 FQGNSA. J lost 2 bases, V lost 8 bases, and 1 base had no gene match. CDR3 DNA sequence: TGTGCCAGCGGACAGGGGACCTACGAGCAGTACTTC. It encodes CASGQGTYEQYF.

The chain employs TRBV4-3 and TRBJ2-7, with D possibly TRBD1 on 6 matching bases. The CDR3 length is 15 residues. Germline CDR1 is LGHNA and CDR2 is YSLEER. V was clipped by 0 bases and J by 3 bases, with 12 bases between them. In DNA, the CDR3 is TGCGCCAGCAGCCAAGAAAGCACAGGGCTCTACGAGCAGTACTTC. Translated: CASSQESTGLYEQYF.

The chain's CDR3 is CASSLVGGGETQYF. CDR3 DNA sequence: TGTGCCAGCAGCTTAGTAGGCGGGGGGGAGACCCAGTACTTC. The chain combines TRBV7-9 with TRBJ2-5; TRBD2 aligns across 8 bases. With 1 base clipped from V and 5 bases from J, the junction kept 3 bases outside the gene matches. The germline V gene has CDR1 SEHNR and CDR2 FQNEAQ (reference sequence). The CDR3 covers 14 residues. Full variable domain (rest looked up from reference TRBV7-9 and TRBJ2-5): DTGVSQNPRHKITKRGQNVTFRCDPISEHNRLYWYRQTLGQGPEFLTYFQNEAQLEKSRLLSDRFSAERPKGSFSTLEIQRTEQGDSAMYLCASSLVGGGETQYFGPGTRLLVL.

This chain connects TRBV7-2 to TRBJ2-3, with a weak D call TRBD2 (5 bases). CDR1 SGHTA and CDR2 FQGNSA come from the germline V gene. Trimming pared 4 bases from V and 2 bases from J, leaving 10 bases between. This CDR3 is 14 amino acids long. CDR3 loop: CASSYTRDTDTQYF. The CDR3 nucleotides read TGTGCCAGCAGCTATACTAGGGACACAGATACGCAGTATTTT.

The chain has TRBV18 and TRBJ1-2; 7 bases map to TRBD1. J was trimmed by 6 bases and V by 0 bases; bases with no gene match: 7. Germline assignment: CDR1 KGHSH and CDR2 LQKENI. The CDR3 is 15 residues long. The CDR3 DNA is TGTGCCAGCTCACCACCGGGACAGAGTTTACATGGCTACACCTTC. Encoded protein: CASSPPGQSLHGYTF.